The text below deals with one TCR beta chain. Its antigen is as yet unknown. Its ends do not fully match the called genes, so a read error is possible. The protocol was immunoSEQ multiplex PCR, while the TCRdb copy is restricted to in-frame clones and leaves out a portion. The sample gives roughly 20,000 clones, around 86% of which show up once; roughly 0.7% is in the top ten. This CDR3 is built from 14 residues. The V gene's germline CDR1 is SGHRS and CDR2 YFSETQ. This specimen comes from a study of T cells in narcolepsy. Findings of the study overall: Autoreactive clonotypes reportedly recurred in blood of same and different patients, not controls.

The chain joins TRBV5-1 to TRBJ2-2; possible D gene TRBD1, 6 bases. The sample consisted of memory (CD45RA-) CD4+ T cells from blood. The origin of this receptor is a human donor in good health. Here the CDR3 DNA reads TGCGCCAGCAGTTTGGGGACAAAGACCGGGGAGCTGTTTTTT. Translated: CASSLGTKTGELFF.